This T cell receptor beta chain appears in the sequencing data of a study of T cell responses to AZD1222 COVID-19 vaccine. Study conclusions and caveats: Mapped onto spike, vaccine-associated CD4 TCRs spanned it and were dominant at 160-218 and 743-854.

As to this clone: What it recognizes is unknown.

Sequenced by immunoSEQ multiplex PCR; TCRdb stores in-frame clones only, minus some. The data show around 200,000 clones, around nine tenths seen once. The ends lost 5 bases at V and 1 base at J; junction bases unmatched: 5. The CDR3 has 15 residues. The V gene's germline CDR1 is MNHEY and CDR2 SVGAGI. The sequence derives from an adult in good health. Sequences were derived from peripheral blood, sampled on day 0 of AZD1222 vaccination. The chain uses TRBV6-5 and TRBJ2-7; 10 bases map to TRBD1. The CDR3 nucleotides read TGTGCCAGCAGTACTGGACAGGGGGAATCCTACGAGCAGTACTTC. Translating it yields CASSTGQGESYEQYF.